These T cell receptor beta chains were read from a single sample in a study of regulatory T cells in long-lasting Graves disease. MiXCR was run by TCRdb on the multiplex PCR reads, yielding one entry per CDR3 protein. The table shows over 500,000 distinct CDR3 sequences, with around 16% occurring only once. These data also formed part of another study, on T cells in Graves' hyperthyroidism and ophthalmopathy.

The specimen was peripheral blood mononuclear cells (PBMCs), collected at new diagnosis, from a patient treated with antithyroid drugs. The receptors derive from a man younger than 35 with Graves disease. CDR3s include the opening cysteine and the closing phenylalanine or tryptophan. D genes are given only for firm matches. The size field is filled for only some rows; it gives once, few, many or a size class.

DNA: TGCGCCAGCAGCTTGGGGCAGGGGGTCTACAATGAGCAGTTCTTC; CDR3: CASSLGQGVYNEQFF; size: few; J: TRBJ2-1; length: 15; V: TRBV5-1; D: TRBD1
DNA: TGTGCCAGCAGCCCGGACGGGCATGGCTACACCTTC; CDR3: CASSPDGHGYTF; size: few; J: TRBJ1-2; length: 12; V: TRBV7-9; D: NA
DNA: TGTGCCTGGAGTGCCCGGGGGTTTAGTGCAGATACGCAGTATTTT; CDR3: CAWSARGFSADTQYF; size: NA; J: TRBJ2-3; length: 15; V: TRBV30; D: NA
DNA: TGTGCCAGCAGTGCCGGGCCTCGGTCTGGTCAGCCCCAGCATTTT; CDR3: CASSAGPRSGQPQHF; size: many; J: TRBJ1-5; length: 15; V: TRBV2; D: NA
DNA: TGTGCCAGCAGCTCCGGACAGGGGAATCATTCACCCCTCCACTTT; CDR3: CASSSGQGNHSPLHF; size: few; J: TRBJ1-6; length: 15; V: TRBV7-9; D: TRBD1
DNA: TGTGCTAGCAGCCTCCTCAGATTGGATACGCAGTATTTT; CDR3: CASSLLRLDTQYF; size: few; J: TRBJ2-3; length: 13; V: TRBV7-7; D: NA
DNA: TGTGCCAGCAGTAACCGACAGGGCCCGGTGGGCTACGAGCAGTACTTC; CDR3: CASSNRQGPVGYEQYF; size: many; J: TRBJ2-7; length: 16; V: TRBV6-1; D: TRBD1
DNA: TGTGCCTGGAGTGCTGCCTACAATGAGCAGTTCTTC; CDR3: CAWSAAYNEQFF; size: many; J: TRBJ2-1; length: 12; V: TRBV30; D: NA
DNA: TGTGCCAGAGAGCGGGTCACAGATACGCAGTATTTT; CDR3: CARERVTDTQYF; size: many; J: TRBJ2-3; length: 12; V: TRBV2; D: NA
DNA: TGTGCCAGCTCACCGAGAGAGGACAGGGGGTCCAACGAGCAGTACTTC; CDR3: CASSPREDRGSNEQYF; size: few; J: TRBJ2-7; length: 16; V: TRBV18; D: TRBD1
DNA: TGTGCCAGCAGACGAGACAGGCGCACCGGGGAGCTGTTTTTT; CDR3: CASRRDRRTGELFF; size: many; J: TRBJ2-2; length: 14; V: TRBV12-3/TRBV12-4; D: NA
DNA: TGTGCCAGCAGCTTAATTCCCCTAGCGGCCAATGAGCAGTTCTTC; CDR3: CASSLIPLAANEQFF; size: many; J: TRBJ2-1; length: 15; V: TRBV7-2; D: TRBD2